This T cell receptor beta chain is drawn from a study of STAT5B mutations in CD4+ large granular lymphocyte leukemia. Healthy controls were blood donor buffy coats. The survey-level immunoSEQ assay was used. Authors' processing steps: Lowest detectable productive clonotype frequency was 2.59 x 10-5. The data were produced by immunoSEQ multiplex PCR, yet TCRdb's version contains in-frame clones alone and is incomplete. The V and J calls and clone size were taken over from that table, and D and trimming were inferred from the DNA. Among tens of thousands of clones, around 75% were seen once, and the ten largest hold around 4%. The CDR3 spans 15 residues. Germline values: CDR1 SGHNT, CDR2 YENEEA. With V trimmed by 4 bases and J by 5 bases, 6 bases remained unmatched. This clone was observed once.

Source material: CD4+ T cells from blood buffy coats. This TCR came from a human donor in good health. The gene calls are TRBV11-3 and TRBJ2-2; TRBD1 agrees at 8 bases. The CDR3 region is CASSSGTGATGELFF. CDR3 in DNA: TGTGCCAGCAGCTCCGGGACAGGAGCTACCGGGGAGCTGTTTTTT.